Listed below are T cell receptor beta chains from one sample, sequenced in a study of tumor-infiltrating T cells and Merkel cell polyomavirus. Sequencing was performed with immunoSEQ multiplex PCR; in TCRdb, only in-frame clones are kept and a portion is missing. Among roughly 3,000 clones listed, roughly 86% were seen once. Sequenced: tumor tissue. The receptors stem from a middle-aged man with Merkel cell carcinoma. The CDR3 runs from the conserved cysteine through the conserved F or W. Fields, in order: V gene, D gene, clone size, J gene, CDR3 protein, CDR3 DNA. The D gene is left open where the match is weak. A row's size may be missing; if present it is once, few, many or a size class.

v_call: TRBV4-1; d_call: NA; clone_size: NA; j_call: TRBJ1-1; cdr3_aa: CASSLRQLNTEAFF; cdr3_nt: TGCGCCAGCAGCCTCCGACAGCTGAACACTGAAGCTTTCTTT
v_call: TRBV6-5; d_call: TRBD2; clone_size: few; j_call: TRBJ2-1; cdr3_aa: CASSPGLPAYNEQFF; cdr3_nt: TGTGCCAGCAGCCCGGGACTACCGGCCTACAATGAGCAGTTCTTC
v_call: TRBV5-4; d_call: TRBD1; clone_size: NA; j_call: TRBJ1-2; cdr3_aa: CASSVQGRGYTF; cdr3_nt: TGTGCCAGCAGCGTACAGGGGAGGGGCTACACCTTC
v_call: TRBV7-2; d_call: TRBD2; clone_size: NA; j_call: TRBJ2-3; cdr3_aa: CASSSGLAEYTDTQYF; cdr3_nt: TGTGCCAGCAGCTCGGGACTAGCGGAGTACACAGATACGCAGTATTTT
v_call: TRBV5-1; d_call: NA; clone_size: NA; j_call: TRBJ1-4; cdr3_aa: CASSPRLPGEKLFF; cdr3_nt: TGCGCCAGCAGCCCGCGTCTTCCAGGAGAAAAACTGTTTTTT
v_call: TRBV7-9; d_call: TRBD1; clone_size: once; j_call: TRBJ2-1; cdr3_aa: CASHPDRVYNEQFF; cdr3_nt: TGTGCCAGCCATCCGGACAGGGTCTACAATGAGCAGTTCTTC
v_call: TRBV18; d_call: NA; clone_size: large; j_call: TRBJ2-3; cdr3_aa: CASSPAGADTQYF; cdr3_nt: TGTGCCAGCTCACCAGCAGGGGCAGATACGCAGTATTTT
v_call: TRBV27; d_call: NA; clone_size: few; j_call: TRBJ1-2; cdr3_aa: CASRGVVGYTF; cdr3_nt: TGTGCCAGCAGGGGAGTGGTTGGCTACACCTTC
v_call: TRBV6-5; d_call: NA; clone_size: NA; j_call: TRBJ2-3; cdr3_aa: CASRSDKEDTQYF; cdr3_nt: TGTGCCAGCAGGTCAGACAAGGAAGATACGCAGTATTTT
v_call: TRBV9; d_call: TRBD1; clone_size: once; j_call: TRBJ2-2; cdr3_aa: CASSVVGDRRRTGELFF; cdr3_nt: TGTGCCAGCAGCGTAGTGGGGGACAGACGTCGCACCGGGGAGCTGTTTTTT
v_call: TRBV6-1; d_call: NA; clone_size: NA; j_call: TRBJ1-1; cdr3_aa: CASSTNRQSAEAFF; cdr3_nt: TGTGCCAGCAGTACTAACCGACAGTCCGCTGAAGCTTTCTTT
v_call: TRBV30; d_call: NA; clone_size: NA; j_call: TRBJ1-4; cdr3_aa: CAWSVRRAGRATNEKLFF; cdr3_nt: TGTGCCTGGAGTGTAAGACGCGCAGGCCGTGCAACTAATGAAAAACTGTTTTTT
v_call: TRBV4-3; d_call: TRBD2; clone_size: NA; j_call: TRBJ2-1; cdr3_aa: CASSQDGLARNEQFF; cdr3_nt: TGCGCCAGCAGCCAAGATGGACTAGCTAGGAATGAGCAGTTCTTC
v_call: TRBV7-9; d_call: TRBD2; clone_size: NA; j_call: TRBJ2-1; cdr3_aa: CVSSLLSSGGGEQFF; cdr3_nt: TGTGTCAGCAGCTTATTGTCTAGCGGGGGAGGTGAGCAGTTCTTC
v_call: TRBV6-1; d_call: TRBD1; clone_size: NA; j_call: TRBJ1-6; cdr3_aa: CASSEAPGGVWSYNSPLHF; cdr3_nt: TGTGCCAGCAGTGAAGCACCAGGGGGAGTCTGGTCCTATAATTCACCCCTCCACTTT
v_call: TRBV19; d_call: NA; clone_size: once; j_call: TRBJ1-2; cdr3_aa: CATATGEASGYTF; cdr3_nt: TGTGCCACCGCGACGGGGGAGGCAAGTGGCTACACCTTC
v_call: TRBV11-2; d_call: TRBD1; clone_size: NA; j_call: TRBJ2-3; cdr3_aa: CASSPGQGEYTQYF; cdr3_nt: TGTGCCAGCAGCCCGGGACAGGGAGAATATACGCAGTATTTT
v_call: TRBV19; d_call: NA; clone_size: NA; j_call: TRBJ2-1; cdr3_aa: CASSIRGWDNEQFF; cdr3_nt: TGTGCCAGTAGTATAAGGGGATGGGATAATGAGCAGTTCTTC
v_call: TRBV5-1; d_call: TRBD1; clone_size: once; j_call: TRBJ1-5; cdr3_aa: CASSSTGDEHQPQHF; cdr3_nt: TGCGCCAGCAGCTCGACAGGGGATGAGCATCAGCCCCAGCATTTT
v_call: TRBV2; d_call: NA; clone_size: once; j_call: TRBJ2-2; cdr3_aa: CAKNRGNTGELFF; cdr3_nt: TGTGCCAAAAATAGGGGGAACACCGGGGAGCTGTTTTTT
v_call: TRBV9; d_call: TRBD1; clone_size: NA; j_call: TRBJ2-2; cdr3_aa: CASSGGTGNTGELFF; cdr3_nt: TGTGCCAGCAGCGGGGGGACAGGGAACACCGGGGAGCTGTTTTTT
v_call: TRBV5-1; d_call: NA; clone_size: NA; j_call: TRBJ1-3; cdr3_aa: CASSPPTDSSGNTIYF; cdr3_nt: TGCGCCAGCAGCCCGCCTACGGACAGCTCTGGAAACACCATATATTTT
v_call: TRBV2; d_call: TRBD1; clone_size: NA; j_call: TRBJ1-5; cdr3_aa: CASTKAGDRRNQPQHF; cdr3_nt: TGTGCCAGCACTAAAGCTGGGGACAGGAGGAATCAGCCCCAGCATTTT
v_call: TRBV5-6; d_call: TRBD2; clone_size: NA; j_call: TRBJ2-5; cdr3_aa: CASSLEPSGGQETQYF; cdr3_nt: TGTGCCAGCAGCTTGGAACCTAGCGGGGGTCAAGAGACCCAGTACTTC
v_call: TRBV30; d_call: TRBD1; clone_size: NA; j_call: TRBJ1-1; cdr3_aa: CAWSFPWTGTNTEAFF; cdr3_nt: TGTGCCTGGAGTTTCCCCTGGACAGGGACTAACACTGAAGCTTTCTTT
v_call: TRBV2; d_call: NA; clone_size: once; j_call: TRBJ1-2; cdr3_aa: CASSETRWGDYGYTF; cdr3_nt: TGTGCCAGCAGTGAAACTAGGTGGGGGGACTATGGCTACACCTTC
v_call: TRBV5-8; d_call: TRBD1; clone_size: NA; j_call: TRBJ1-6; cdr3_aa: CASSERRDRGRASPLHF; cdr3_nt: TGTGCCAGCAGCGAAAGACGGGACAGGGGACGGGCTTCACCCCTCCACTTT
v_call: TRBV7-9; d_call: TRBD2; clone_size: NA; j_call: TRBJ2-7; cdr3_aa: CASSLMGGRQYF; cdr3_nt: TGTGCCAGCAGCTTGATGGGAGGGAGGCAGTACTTC
v_call: TRBV15; d_call: TRBD2; clone_size: NA; j_call: TRBJ2-1; cdr3_aa: CATSRDTGSGGSRSDNEQFF; cdr3_nt: TGTGCCACCAGCAGAGATACGGGGAGCGGGGGGTCAAGAAGTGACAATGAGCAGTTCTTC
v_call: TRBV6-4; d_call: TRBD1; clone_size: NA; j_call: TRBJ1-2; cdr3_aa: CASSPTLVRGLYGYTF; cdr3_nt: TGTGCCAGCAGCCCCACTCTGGTTAGGGGGCTCTATGGCTACACCTTC
v_call: TRBV4-1; d_call: NA; clone_size: NA; j_call: TRBJ1-1; cdr3_aa: CASSRWGVYTEAFF; cdr3_nt: TGCGCCAGCAGCCGCTGGGGAGTGTACACTGAAGCTTTCTTT
v_call: TRBV19; d_call: NA; clone_size: NA; j_call: TRBJ1-4; cdr3_aa: CASSIRGDEKLFF; cdr3_nt: TGTGCCAGTAGTATTAGGGGCGACGAAAAACTGTTTTTT
v_call: TRBV7-2; d_call: TRBD1; clone_size: NA; j_call: TRBJ2-3; cdr3_aa: CASSAQGAVSTDTQYF; cdr3_nt: TGTGCCAGCAGCGCACAGGGGGCCGTGTCGACAGATACGCAGTATTTT
v_call: TRBV4-3; d_call: NA; clone_size: NA; j_call: TRBJ2-3; cdr3_aa: CASSQDQGLPGTDTQYF; cdr3_nt: TGCGCCAGCAGCCAAGATCAGGGACTGCCAGGCACAGATACGCAGTATTTT
v_call: TRBV19; d_call: TRBD1; clone_size: NA; j_call: TRBJ1-2; cdr3_aa: CATGDRGREGYGYTF; cdr3_nt: TGTGCCACCGGGGACAGGGGGCGTGAAGGGTATGGCTACACCTTC
v_call: TRBV19; d_call: NA; clone_size: NA; j_call: TRBJ1-6; cdr3_aa: CASSQSFYNSPLHF; cdr3_nt: TGTGCCAGTAGTCAAAGCTTCTATAATTCACCCCTCCACTTT
v_call: TRBV11-2; d_call: TRBD1; clone_size: few; j_call: TRBJ1-2; cdr3_aa: CASSGTARGYTF; cdr3_nt: TGTGCCAGCAGCGGGACAGCGCGTGGCTACACCTTC
v_call: TRBV6-5; d_call: NA; clone_size: NA; j_call: TRBJ1-5; cdr3_aa: CASRGGVQPQHF; cdr3_nt: TGTGCCAGCAGGGGGGGAGTTCAGCCCCAGCATTTT
v_call: TRBV2; d_call: TRBD1; clone_size: NA; j_call: TRBJ1-2; cdr3_aa: CASIRDRGLGNYGYTF; cdr3_nt: TGTGCCAGCATCCGGGACAGGGGGCTCGGGAACTATGGCTACACCTTC
v_call: TRBV7-4; d_call: NA; clone_size: NA; j_call: TRBJ1-5; cdr3_aa: CASSLLSRHRRDRSNQPQHF; cdr3_nt: TGTGCCAGCAGCTTACTCTCGAGGCACAGGAGGGATAGGAGCAATCAGCCCCAGCATTTT
v_call: TRBV9; d_call: TRBD2; clone_size: NA; j_call: TRBJ2-2; cdr3_aa: CASSVVAGGLTGELFF; cdr3_nt: TGTGCCAGCAGCGTAGTAGCGGGGGGGCTCACCGGGGAGCTGTTTTTT
v_call: TRBV9; d_call: NA; clone_size: NA; j_call: TRBJ1-2; cdr3_aa: CASSVGSGQGRFYGYTF; cdr3_nt: TGTGCCAGCAGCGTAGGGTCTGGGCAGGGGCGGTTTTATGGCTACACCTTC
v_call: TRBV29-1; d_call: TRBD1; clone_size: once; j_call: TRBJ2-1; cdr3_aa: CSVETGGYNEQFF; cdr3_nt: TGCAGCGTTGAGACAGGGGGCTACAATGAGCAGTTCTTC
v_call: TRBV6-1; d_call: TRBD1; clone_size: NA; j_call: TRBJ2-7; cdr3_aa: CASLRQGPYEQYF; cdr3_nt: TGTGCCAGCCTACGACAGGGCCCCTACGAGCAGTACTTC
v_call: TRBV28; d_call: TRBD1; clone_size: NA; j_call: TRBJ2-7; cdr3_aa: CASRVDRGQDEQYF; cdr3_nt: TGTGCCAGCAGGGTCGACAGGGGGCAGGACGAGCAGTACTTC
v_call: TRBV29-1; d_call: TRBD2; clone_size: NA; j_call: TRBJ2-2; cdr3_aa: CSVGGTSGDTGELFF; cdr3_nt: TGCAGCGTAGGAGGAACTAGCGGGGACACCGGGGAGCTGTTTTTT
v_call: TRBV7-9; d_call: TRBD1; clone_size: NA; j_call: TRBJ1-1; cdr3_aa: CASSPGQGGGTNTEAFF; cdr3_nt: TGTGCCAGCTCCCCGGGACAGGGGGGGGGAACGAACACTGAAGCTTTCTTT
v_call: TRBV11-2; d_call: NA; clone_size: once; j_call: TRBJ1-1; cdr3_aa: CASSGPGISEAFF; cdr3_nt: TGTGCCAGCAGCGGACCAGGGATCTCTGAAGCTTTCTTT
v_call: TRBV11-2; d_call: NA; clone_size: NA; j_call: TRBJ1-2; cdr3_aa: CASSYGGNYGYTF; cdr3_nt: TGTGCCAGCAGCTACGGGGGAAACTATGGCTACACCTTC
v_call: TRBV4-3; d_call: NA; clone_size: NA; j_call: TRBJ2-3; cdr3_aa: CASSPPGLHTQYF; cdr3_nt: TGCGCCAGCAGCCCCCCGGGACTCCATACGCAGTATTTT
v_call: TRBV7-2; d_call: NA; clone_size: NA; j_call: TRBJ2-6; cdr3_aa: CASSSPGGGVLTF; cdr3_nt: TGTGCCAGCAGCTCACCTGGGGGCGGCGTCCTGACTTTC
v_call: TRBV30; d_call: NA; clone_size: NA; j_call: TRBJ1-1; cdr3_aa: CASRPANTEAFF; cdr3_nt: TGTGCCTCTAGACCAGCGAACACTGAAGCTTTCTTT